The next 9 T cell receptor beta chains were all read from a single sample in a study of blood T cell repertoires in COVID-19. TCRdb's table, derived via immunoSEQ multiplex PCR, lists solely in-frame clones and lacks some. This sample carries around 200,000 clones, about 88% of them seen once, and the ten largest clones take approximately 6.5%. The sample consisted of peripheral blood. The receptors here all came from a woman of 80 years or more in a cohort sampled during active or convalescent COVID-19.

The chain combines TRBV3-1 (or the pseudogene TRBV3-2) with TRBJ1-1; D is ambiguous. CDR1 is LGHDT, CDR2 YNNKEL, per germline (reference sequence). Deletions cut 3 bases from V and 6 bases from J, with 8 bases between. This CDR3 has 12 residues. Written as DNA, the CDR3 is TGTGCCAGCAGCCACCGGCGGGCTGAAGCTTTCTTT. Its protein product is CASSHRRAEAFF.

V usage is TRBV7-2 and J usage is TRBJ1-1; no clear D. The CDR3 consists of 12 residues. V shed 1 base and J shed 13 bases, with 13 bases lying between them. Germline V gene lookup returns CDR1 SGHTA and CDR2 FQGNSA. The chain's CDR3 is CASSLGRSLGFF. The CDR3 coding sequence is TGTGCCAGCAGCTTAGGTCGCAGCCTAGGTTTCTTT.

The CDR3 DNA is TGCGCCAGCAGCCAAGATTACAGGGCGAACTATGGCTACACCTTC. Protein product: CASSQDYRANYGYTF. This chain connects TRBV4-1 to TRBJ1-2, with a possible D match to TRBD1 (6 bases). V was trimmed by 0 bases and J by 2 bases, leaving 10 bases between them. The germline CDR1 and CDR2 sequences are MGHRA and YSYEKL. This CDR3 has 15 residues.

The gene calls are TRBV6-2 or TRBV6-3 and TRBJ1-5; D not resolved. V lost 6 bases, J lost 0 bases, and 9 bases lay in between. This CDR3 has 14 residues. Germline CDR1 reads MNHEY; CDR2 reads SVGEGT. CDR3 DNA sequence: TGTGCCAGCAGCTCCACATTTAGCAATCAGCCCCAGCATTTT. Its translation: CASSSTFSNQPQHF.

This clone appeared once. The CDR3: CASSSPSSGVGDTQYF. In DNA form, the CDR3 reads TGTGCCAGCAGTTCCCCCTCCAGCGGGGTGGGAGATACGCAGTATTTT. V and J are TRBV28 and TRBJ2-3; 7 bases are a match to TRBD2. The CDR3 length is 16 residues. J was trimmed by 5 bases and V by 4 bases; bases with no gene match: 12. In germline, CDR1 is MDHEN, CDR2 SYDVKM.

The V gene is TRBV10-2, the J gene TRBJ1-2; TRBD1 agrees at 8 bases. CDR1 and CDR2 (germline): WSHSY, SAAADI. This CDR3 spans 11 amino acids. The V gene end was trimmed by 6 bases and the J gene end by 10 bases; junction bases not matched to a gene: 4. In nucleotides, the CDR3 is TGCGCCAGCAGCGACAGGGGTGACTACACCTTC. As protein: CASSDRGDYTF.

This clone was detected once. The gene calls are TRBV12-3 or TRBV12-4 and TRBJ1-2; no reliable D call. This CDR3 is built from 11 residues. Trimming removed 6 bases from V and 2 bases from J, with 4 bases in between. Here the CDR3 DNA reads TGTGCCAGCAGCCAAAACTATGGCTACACCTTC. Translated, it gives CASSQNYGYTF.

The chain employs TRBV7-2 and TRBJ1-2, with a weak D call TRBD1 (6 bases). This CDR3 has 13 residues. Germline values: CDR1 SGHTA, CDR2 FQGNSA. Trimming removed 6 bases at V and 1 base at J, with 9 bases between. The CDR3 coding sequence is TGTGCCAGCAGTAACAGGGATAACTATGGCTACACCTTC. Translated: CASSNRDNYGYTF.

CDR3 in DNA: TGTGCCTGGAATACAGGCCGTTTTGGAAACACCATATATTTT. This encodes CAWNTGRFGNTIYF. V is TRBV30 and J is TRBJ1-3; a weak D match, TRBD1 (5 bases). V was pared by 4 bases and J by 3 bases, with 13 bases between. Germline values: CDR1 GTSNPN, CDR2 SVGIG (reference sequence). CDR3 length: 14 amino acids. Looking up the rest from reference TRBV30 and TRBJ1-3 gives the full variable domain: SQTIHQWPATLVQPVGSPLSLECTVEGTSNPNLYWYRQAAGRGLQLLFYSVGIGQISSEVPQNLSASRPQDRQFILSSKKLLLSDSGFYLCAWNTGRFGNTIYFGEGSWLTVV.